These T cell receptor beta chains were read from a single sample in a study of blood T cell repertoires in COVID-19. Assay: immunoSEQ multiplex PCR; the TCRdb copy retains only in-frame clones and omits some. The sample has approximately 50,000 clones, 82% seen once. Sequencing input: peripheral blood. These receptors were obtained from a man older than 75 with COVID-19, enrolled during active disease. CDR3s include the opening cysteine and the closing phenylalanine or tryptophan. D genes are given only for firm matches. Only some rows state a clone size, as once, few, many or a class for expanded clones.

cdr3_aa	cdr3_nt	clone_size	j_call	v_call	d_call
CASSLSVLLGEQFF	TGTGCCAGCAGCTTGAGCGTCCTCCTTGGTGAGCAGTTCTTC	-	TRBJ2-1	TRBV5-4	-
CASSEMRLAPDTQYF	TGTGCCAGCAGTGAAATGCGACTAGCGCCAGATACGCAGTATTTT	-	TRBJ2-3	TRBV2	TRBD2
CASSQDRMTDRGNIQYF	TGCGCCAGCAGCCAAGATAGGATGACGGACAGGGGGAACATTCAGTACTTC	-	TRBJ2-4	TRBV4-3	TRBD1
CASSRQGGNQPQHF	TGTGCCAGTAGTAGACAGGGTGGCAATCAGCCCCAGCATTTT	once	TRBJ1-5	TRBV19	TRBD1
CASSHTTGVAEQETQYF	TGTGCCAGCAGCCATACCACAGGGGTAGCGGAACAAGAGACCCAGTACTTC	-	TRBJ2-5	TRBV3-1/TRBV3-2	-
CASSSRLDYNEQFF	TGTGCCAGCAGCTCGCGACTCGACTACAATGAGCAGTTCTTC	-	TRBJ2-1	TRBV9	-
CASKLLREQFF	TGTGCCAGCAAACTTCTTCGTGAGCAGTTCTTC	few	TRBJ2-1	TRBV9	-
CASSQLLQGSSGNTIYF	TGCGCCAGCAGCCAATTACTACAGGGGAGCTCTGGAAACACCATATATTTT	once	TRBJ1-3	TRBV4-3	TRBD1
CASSVGTGGLGETQYF	TGTGCCAGCAGCGTAGGAACGGGGGGGCTCGGGGAGACCCAGTACTTC	-	TRBJ2-5	TRBV9	TRBD2
CAISESTGNNEKLFF	TGTGCCATCAGTGAGTCGACAGGAAATAATGAAAAACTGTTTTTT	-	TRBJ1-4	TRBV10-3	-
CATSGGLARNTGELFF	TGTGCCACTAGCGGCGGCTTAGCAAGGAACACCGGGGAGCTGTTTTTT	-	TRBJ2-2	TRBV19	TRBD2
CASSRGTQTEAFF	TGTGCCAGCTCCCGCGGGACCCAAACCGAAGCTTTCTTT	few	TRBJ1-1	TRBV7-2	-
CASSGTGGNTIYF	TGTGCCAGCAGCGGGACAGGTGGAAACACCATATATTTT	-	TRBJ1-3	TRBV6-6	TRBD1
CASSRTREQTVNQPQHF	TGCGCCAGCAGCCGCACCCGTGAACAGACAGTAAATCAGCCCCAGCATTTT	few	TRBJ1-5	TRBV4-1	-
CATRETGQGNYGYTF	TGTGCCACCAGGGAAACGGGACAGGGGAACTATGGCTACACCTTC	-	TRBJ1-2	TRBV15	TRBD1
CAITAGLGEKLFF	TGTGCCATCACTGCAGGTTTGGGTGAAAAACTGTTTTTT	-	TRBJ1-4	TRBV10-3	-
CAKSWGLAFF	TGTGCCAAGAGCTGGGGGCTGGCTTTCTTT	-	TRBJ1-1	TRBV12-1	-
CAWNTGAEGDTQYF	TGTGCCTGGAATACGGGAGCGGAGGGAGATACGCAGTATTTT	-	TRBJ2-3	TRBV30	-
CASSFSSGGTDTQYF	TGCGCCAGCAGCTTCTCTAGCGGGGGCACAGATACGCAGTATTTT	-	TRBJ2-3	TRBV5-1	TRBD2
CASSPTGGNTNTGELFF	TGTGCCAGCTCACCAACAGGGGGGAATACGAACACCGGGGAGCTGTTTTTT	-	TRBJ2-2	TRBV18	TRBD1
CSASLEPSSYNEQFF	TGCAGTGCCAGTCTAGAGCCAAGCTCCTACAATGAGCAGTTCTTC	-	TRBJ2-1	TRBV20-1	-
CASSSRGAPTDTQYF	TGTGCCAGCAGCTCACGCGGGGCCCCCACAGATACGCAGTATTTT	-	TRBJ2-3	TRBV5-4	-
CASSYSGQGSGEAFF	TGTGCCAGCAGCTACTCGGGACAGGGGAGCGGTGAAGCTTTCTTT	-	TRBJ1-1	TRBV6-8	TRBD1
CASSEEEDRDYEGYTF	TGTGCCAGCAGTGAAGAAGAGGACAGGGACTATGAGGGCTACACCTTC	-	TRBJ1-2	TRBV2	TRBD1
CASRRDLGGNTIYF	TGTGCCAGTCGCAGGGACTTGGGAGGAAACACCATATATTTT	-	TRBJ1-3	TRBV19	-
CASSRVQGANNEQFF	TGTGCCAGCTCACGTGTACAGGGGGCCAACAATGAGCAGTTCTTC	-	TRBJ2-1	TRBV18	TRBD1
CAISPQAGANEQFF	TGTGCCATCAGCCCCCAAGCGGGTGCCAATGAGCAGTTCTTC	-	TRBJ2-1	TRBV10-3	-
CASSLAASGANEQFF	TGTGCCAGCAGCTTGGCGGCTAGCGGGGCCAATGAGCAGTTCTTC	-	TRBJ2-1	TRBV5-4	TRBD2
CASSLGTVGYGYTF	TGCGCCAGCAGCTTGGGGACAGTCGGCTATGGCTACACCTTC	-	TRBJ1-2	TRBV5-1	-
CASRGAREAEAFF	TGTGCCAGCAGAGGAGCGAGGGAGGCTGAAGCTTTCTTT	once	TRBJ1-1	TRBV12-3/TRBV12-4	-
CASRPGQGDQPQHF	TGCGCCAGCAGACCGGGACAGGGGGATCAGCCCCAGCATTTT	once	TRBJ1-5	TRBV5-1	TRBD1
CASSLSAGLNSGANVLTF	TGTGCCAGCAGTTTATCGGCGGGACTGAACTCTGGGGCCAACGTCCTGACTTTC	-	TRBJ2-6	TRBV27	-
CASSPLPGQGSLYEQYF	TGTGCCAGCTCACCACTACCCGGACAGGGCTCTCTCTACGAGCAGTACTTC	-	TRBJ2-7	TRBV18	TRBD1
CASSYSAGFGYTF	TGTGCCAGCAGTTACTCTGCGGGATTTGGCTACACCTTC	few	TRBJ1-2	TRBV6-5	-
CASSTLTGTAYGYTF	TGTGCCAGTAGTACACTCACCGGGACTGCTTATGGCTACACCTTC	few	TRBJ1-2	TRBV19	-
CASSSGGDGNTIYF	TGTGCCAGCAGCTCGGGCGGGGACGGAAACACCATATATTTT	-	TRBJ1-3	TRBV6-2/TRBV6-3	-
CATSRRGDYGYTF	TGTGCCACCAGTCGGAGGGGAGACTATGGCTACACCTTC	-	TRBJ1-2	TRBV24-1	-
CASRLAGGPDTQYF	TGCGCCAGCAGACTAGCGGGAGGTCCAGATACGCAGTATTTT	-	TRBJ2-3	TRBV5-1	TRBD2
CASRIGSANTGELFF	TGTGCCAGCAGAATCGGGAGTGCGAACACCGGGGAGCTGTTTTTT	-	TRBJ2-2	TRBV6-5	-
CASSLDPGQGFEKLFF	TGTGCCAGCAGCTTAGATCCCGGACAGGGCTTTGAAAAACTGTTTTTT	-	TRBJ1-4	TRBV7-9	TRBD1